These 28 T cell receptor beta chains originate from one sample sequenced in a study of somatic mutations in cytotoxic T cells in rheumatoid arthritis. Clones were read by immunoSEQ multiplex PCR, and TCRdb kept only the in-frame ones, dropping some. The table includes around 16,000 clones, about four fifths detected once. Sequencing was carried out using CD8+ T cells sorted from blood. The receptors were gathered from an adult with rheumatoid arthritis.

The chain recombines TRBV27 with TRBJ1-5; TRBD1 matches 10 bases. Per germline, CDR1 MNHEY and CDR2 SMNVEV (reference sequence). The CDR3 loop spans 16 amino acids. The V segment lost 6 bases and the J segment 6 bases; nucleotides outside the gene matches: 11. Here the CDR3 reads CASSRQGAGDIQPQHF. CDR3 nucleotides: TGTGCCAGCAGCCGACAGGGGGCGGGTGATATTCAGCCCCAGCATTTT.

This clone appeared a few times. The chain uses TRBV7-9 and TRBJ1-1, with D perhaps TRBD1 (6 bases). V dropped 4 bases and J dropped 8 bases, with 17 bases sitting between them. The germline gives CDR1 SEHNR, CDR2 FQNEAQ (reference sequence). This CDR3 contains 14 residues. As DNA, the CDR3 is TGTGCCAGCAGCTCTATACTCGTAGACAGGGAAGCTTTCTTT. The encoded protein is CASSSILVDREAFF.

V and J are TRBV5-4 and TRBJ2-2; 8 positions match TRBD2. The CDR3 is made up of 19 amino acids. The ends lost 3 bases at V and 1 base at J; junction bases unmatched: 14. CDR1 is SGHNT, CDR2 YYREEE, per germline (reference sequence). This CDR3 reads CASSSVAWGRGENTGELFF. For the CDR3, the DNA is TGTGCCAGCAGCTCGGTGGCGTGGGGGCGGGGGGAGAACACCGGGGAGCTGTTTTTT. The full variable domain, with the rest looked up from reference TRBV5-4 and TRBJ2-2, is ETGVTQSPTHLIKTRGQQVTLRCSSQSGHNTVSWYQQALGQGPQFIFQYYREEENGRGNFPPRFSGLQFPNYSSELNVNALELDDSALYLCASSSVAWGRGENTGELFFGEGSRLTVL.

This chain connects TRBV29-1 to TRBJ1-2; weak D call: TRBD1 (5 bases). The CDR3 totals 13 residues. The germline gives CDR1 SQVTM, CDR2 ANQGSEA. V was cut by 6 bases and J by 5 bases, with 16 bases left in between. The CDR3 spells CSVKTAGDYGYTF. The CDR3 DNA follows: TGCAGCGTGAAGACAGCCGGTGATTATGGCTACACCTTC.

J is TRBJ2-4 and V is TRBV4-2, with 7 bases lining up with TRBD1. This CDR3 is built from 14 residues. Germline loops: CDR1 LGHNA, CDR2 YNFKEQ. Losses at the gene ends were 3 bases for V and 1 base for J; bases not matched to a gene: 0. DNA of the CDR3: TGTGCCAGCAGCCAGGACAGGGCCAAAAACATTCAGTACTTC. Encoded protein: CASSQDRAKNIQYF.

This rearrangement joins TRBV9 to TRBJ1-4; no clear D. Germline V gives CDR1 SGDLS, CDR2 YYNGEE. The V end was cut by 0 bases, the J end by 3 bases, with 12 bases between. The CDR3 totals 16 residues. CDR3 region: CASSVATGSSNEKLFF. The CDR3 DNA sequence: TGTGCCAGCAGCGTAGCTACGGGCAGCTCTAATGAAAAACTGTTTTTT.

The gene calls are TRBV19 and TRBJ1-2; 8 positions match TRBD1. CDR3 size: 16 residues. After removal of 4 bases from V and 0 bases from J, the junction contained 7 bases not matched to a gene. Germline V gene lookup returns CDR1 LNHDA and CDR2 SQIVND (reference sequence). The chain's CDR3 is CASSNPGTGPNYGYTF. As DNA, the CDR3 is TGTGCCAGTAGTAACCCCGGGACAGGTCCTAACTATGGCTACACCTTC.

The chain uses TRBV28 and TRBJ2-7; D is perhaps TRBD1 (5 bases). The CDR3 runs to 14 residues. The germline V gene has CDR1 MDHEN and CDR2 SYDVKM. Trimming cost V 6 bases and J 3 bases, with 15 bases left between them. The CDR3, as DNA: TGTGCCAGCAGCCCCCCAGGGTACCTCTACGAGCAGTACTTC. This gives the protein CASSPPGYLYEQYF. Supplemented by reference TRBV28 and TRBJ2-7, the full variable domain reads DVKVTQSSRYLVKRTGEKVFLECVQDMDHENMFWYRQDPGLGLRLIYFSYDVKMKEKGDIPEGYSVSREKKERFSLILESASTNQTSMYLCASSPPGYLYEQYFGPGTRLTVT.

This chain uses TRBV2 with TRBJ1-5; D uncertain. V was pared by 3 bases and J by 10 bases, with 16 bases between. The CDR3 length is 14 residues. The germline CDR1 and CDR2 sequences are SNHLY and FYNNEI. CDR3 region: CASSDLRFRSPQHF. The CDR3, as DNA: TGTGCCAGCAGTGACCTGCGTTTTAGAAGTCCCCAGCATTTT.

The chain couples TRBV27 to TRBJ1-6; TRBD1 matches at 8 bases. The CDR3 is made up of 14 amino acids. V was clipped by 6 bases and J by 7 bases; unmatched bases: 5. Germline-derived CDR1 and CDR2 are MNHEY and SMNVEV (reference sequence). The CDR3 region has the DNA TGTGCCAGCAGACTCGGGACAGGCAATTCACCCCTCCACTTT. This codes for CASRLGTGNSPLHF.

The chain combines TRBV5-8 with TRBJ1-1; perhaps TRBD1 as D (5 bases). V gave up 2 bases and J gave up 4 bases, with 18 bases separating them. The CDR3 runs 16 residues. Germline lookup yields CDR1 SGHTS and CDR2 YDEGEE. CDR3 in amino acids: CASSFYGGKGFTEAFF. The CDR3 nucleotides read TGTGCCAGCAGCTTCTATGGGGGGAAGGGATTCACTGAAGCTTTCTTT.

To note about this clone: Sequence at one end of the junction differs from germline and may be a read error. This chain joins TRBV7-7 and TRBJ2-5; TRBD1 aligns across 7 bases. Germline-derived CDR1 and CDR2 are SSHAT and FNYEAQ (reference sequence). The CDR3 spans 15 residues. The CDR3 DNA reads TGTGCTAGCAGCAAAACCGGGACAGCCCAAGAGACCCAGTACTTC. It translates to CASSKTGTAQETQYF.

The chain uses TRBV2 and TRBJ1-1, with D uncertain. Germline CDR1 reads SNHLY; CDR2 reads FYNNEI. Trimming left V 8 bases short and J 1 base short, with 14 bases between. The CDR3 is made up of 14 amino acids. The CDR3: CASRGSHGNTEAFF. The CDR3, as DNA: TGTGCCAGCCGAGGGTCTCACGGGAACACTGAAGCTTTCTTT. Full variable domain (remainder filled in from reference TRBV2 and TRBJ1-1): EPEVTQTPSHQVTQMGQEVILRCVPISNHLYFYWYRQILGQKVEFLVSFYNNEISEKSEIFDDQFSVERPDGSNFTLKIRSTKLEDSAMYFCASRGSHGNTEAFFGQGTRLTVV.

This chain joins TRBV7-9 and TRBJ2-7; D is possibly TRBD1 or TRBD2 (5 bases each). Germline-derived CDR1 and CDR2 are SEHNR and FQNEAQ (reference sequence). V lost 0 bases and J lost 3, with 9 bases in between. This CDR3 region has 14 residues. The CDR3 DNA reads TGTGCCAGCAGCTTAGCGGGGACCCACTACGAGCAGTACTTC. Translated, it gives CASSLAGTHYEQYF.

This clone was seen more than once but under ten times. V gene TRBV2 combines with J gene TRBJ2-7; 9 positions match TRBD2. V dropped 3 bases and J dropped 1; count of bases not matched to a gene: 10. Germline loops: CDR1 SNHLY, CDR2 FYNNEI. CDR3 length: 17 residues. This CDR3 is CASSESGGGGASYEQYF. The CDR3 nucleotides are TGTGCCAGCAGTGAGTCGGGAGGCGGGGGGGCATCCTACGAGCAGTACTTC.

The rearrangement joins TRBV2 to TRBJ2-3, with D possibly TRBD2 on 5 matching bases. V was trimmed by 1 base and J by 2 bases, leaving 10 bases between them. The length of the CDR3 is 15 residues. Germline V gives CDR1 SNHLY, CDR2 FYNNEI. CDR3 sequence reads: CASSEERTFTDTQYF. DNA for the CDR3: TGTGCCAGCAGTGAAGAGCGGACGTTCACAGATACGCAGTATTTT.

Only a few counts were recorded for this clone. The CDR3 loop reads CASSKGQGDQPQHF. The CDR3 DNA sequence: TGTGCCAGCAGTAAGGGACAGGGGGATCAGCCCCAGCATTTT. The chain carries TRBV27 and TRBJ1-5; TRBD1 aligns across 11 bases. The germline gives CDR1 MNHEY, CDR2 SMNVEV (reference sequence). There are 14 residues in the CDR3. With 5 bases clipped from V and 5 bases from J, the junction kept 2 bases outside the gene matches.

The V call is TRBV7-2, the J call TRBJ1-2; D gene unclear. Trimming stripped 4 bases from V and 6 bases from J, with 18 bases between. Germline V gene data show CDR1 as SGHTA and CDR2 as FQGNSA. The CDR3 runs to 15 residues. The CDR3 is CASSYDTVIIDGYTF. For the CDR3, the DNA is TGTGCCAGCAGCTATGACACGGTGATAATAGATGGCTACACCTTC.

The chain couples TRBV13 to TRBJ2-4; TRBD2 aligns across 7 bases. Germline V gives CDR1 PRHDT, CDR2 FYEKMQ (reference sequence). The CDR3 runs 16 residues. V shed 1 base and J 1 base; nucleotides not matched to a gene: 4. CDR3 loop: CASSLDGGGAKNIQYF. In DNA, the CDR3 is TGTGCCAGCAGCTTAGACGGGGGAGGGGCCAAAAACATTCAGTACTTC.

The chain has TRBV30 and TRBJ2-5, with 9 nucleotides matching TRBD2. The end of the DNA is better explained by TRBJ2-7, so the J call may be wrong. Germline V gene data show CDR1 as GTSNPN and CDR2 as SVGIG (reference sequence). The CDR3 is 14 amino acids. The CDR3 loop reads CAWTLAGSSYEQYF. For the CDR3, the DNA is TGTGCCTGGACCCTAGCGGGGAGCTCCTACGAGCAGTACTTC.

This chain joins TRBV6-5 and TRBJ1-2, with a tentative D call TRBD1 (6 bases). Germline V gives CDR1 MNHEY, CDR2 SVGAGI. The CDR3 covers 13 residues. V lost 4 bases, J lost 7 bases, and 13 bases lay in between. CDR3 sequence: CASSWEGEGGYTF. The CDR3 DNA follows: TGTGCCAGCAGTTGGGAGGGGGAGGGTGGCTACACCTTC.

This chain uses TRBV7-2 with TRBJ2-3, with D unresolved. Germline CDR1 and CDR2: SGHTA and FQGNSA. V lost 5 bases to trimming and J lost 4 bases, with 13 bases between them. The CDR3 has 14 amino acids. CDR3 residues: CASSHSLAADTQYF. The CDR3 DNA reads TGTGCCAGCAGCCACAGTCTTGCGGCAGATACGCAGTATTTT.

The J gene is TRBJ1-4, the V gene TRBV18, with TRBD1 as a possible D gene (6 bases). Germline CDR1 is KGHSH and CDR2 is LQKENI. The CDR3 consists of 18 residues. V lost 6 bases and J lost 0, with 20 bases in between. CDR3 DNA sequence: TGTGCCAGCTCCCCGACCCCGGTACAGGGCGCAACTAATGAAAAACTGTTTTTT. Its protein product is CASSPTPVQGATNEKLFF.

V and J are TRBV7-9 and TRBJ1-1; TRBD1 matches at 8 bases. V lost 2 bases to trimming and J lost 5 bases; unmatched junction nucleotides: 7. The germline gives CDR1 SEHNR, CDR2 FQNEAQ (reference sequence). The length of the CDR3 is 15 residues. The CDR3 region is CASSLSAGGWTEAFF. The CDR3 DNA reads as TGTGCCAGCAGCTTATCGGCAGGGGGCTGGACTGAAGCTTTCTTT.

The CDR3 region has the DNA TGTGCCAGCAGCGTAGACTCAGGGGGCGAGGATGGCTACACCTTC. Amino acids: CASSVDSGGEDGYTF. The gene calls are TRBV9 and TRBJ1-2, with TRBD1 matching 8 bases. The CDR3 totals 15 residues. Trimming at V came to 0 bases and at J to 6 bases, leaving 7 bases not matched to a gene. CDR1 SGDLS and CDR2 YYNGEE come from the germline V gene. The full variable domain, in which reference TRBV9 and TRBJ1-2 provide the parts outside the CDR3, is DSGVTQTPKHLITATGQRVTLRCSPRSGDLSVYWYQQSLDQGLQFLIQYYNGEERAKGNILERFSAQQFPDLHSELNLSSLELGDSALYFCASSVDSGGEDGYTFGSGTRLTVV.

The V call is TRBV12-1, the J call TRBJ2-5. TRBV12-1 is a documented pseudogene. The CDR3 is 11 residues long. The CDR3 bases are TGTGCCAGCAGCTTAGAAGAGACCCAGTACTTC. This sequence encodes CASSLEETQYF.

This clone was detected once. V and J are TRBV11-2 and TRBJ1-6; TRBD1 matches at 7 bases. The CDR3 spans 18 residues. Germline-derived CDR1 and CDR2 are SGHAT and FQNNGV. J lost 4 bases, V lost 5 bases, and 14 bases had no gene match. CDR3 sequence: CASSHHGARQGYNSPLHF. CDR3 in DNA: TGTGCCAGCAGCCATCATGGGGCACGACAGGGTTATAATTCACCCCTCCACTTT. The entire variable domain, with the rest obtained from reference TRBV11-2 and TRBJ1-6, is as follows: EAGVAQSPRYKIIEKRQSVAFWCNPISGHATLYWYQQILGQGPKLLIQFQNNGVVDDSQLPKDRFSAERLKGVDSTLKIQPAKLEDSAVYLCASSHHGARQGYNSPLHFGNGTRLTVT.

The CDR3 reads CASSLKQGLTEAFF. DNA for the CDR3: TGTGCCAGCAGCTTAAAACAGGGGCTCACTGAAGCTTTCTTT. The J gene is TRBJ1-1, the V gene TRBV7-6; 7 bases fit TRBD1. The CDR3 totals 14 residues. Germline values: CDR1 SGHVS, CDR2 FNYEAQ. V lost 2 bases and J lost 4; bases outside the gene matches: 4. Full variable domain (remainder filled in from reference TRBV7-6 and TRBJ1-1): GAGVSQSPRYKVTKRGQDVALRCDPISGHVSLYWYRQALGQGPEFLTYFNYEAQQDKSGLPNDRFSAERPEGSISTLTIQRTEQRDSAMYRCASSLKQGLTEAFFGQGTRLTVV.